A selection of T cell receptor beta chains follows, all from one sample in a study of blood T cell repertoires in COVID-19. Measured with immunoSEQ multiplex PCR; TCRdb has only the in-frame clones, and not every one. Of approximately 350,000 clones detected, over 70% appear once; the ten largest clones hold 2.5% to 3.5%. Sequencing was done on a sample of peripheral blood. The receptors shown here come from a man younger than 45 with active or convalescent COVID-19. The CDR3 runs from the conserved cysteine through the conserved F or W. D genes are given only for firm matches. Rows give clone size only sometimes, using once, few, many, or a class for an expanded clone.

D gene: -
clone size: -
J gene: TRBJ1-1
V gene: TRBV28
CDR3 protein: CASSPSEDTEAFF
CDR3 DNA: TGTGCCAGCAGCCCCTCGGAGGACACTGAAGCTTTCTTT

D gene: TRBD1
clone size: -
J gene: TRBJ1-1
V gene: TRBV9
CDR3 protein: CASSATGGSVNTEAFF
CDR3 DNA: TGTGCCAGCAGCGCCACAGGGGGCTCGGTGAACACTGAAGCTTTCTTT

D gene: TRBD2
clone size: once
J gene: TRBJ2-1
V gene: TRBV4-2
CDR3 protein: CASSQELAGRSDEQFF
CDR3 DNA: TGTGCCAGCAGCCAAGAACTAGCGGGACGGAGCGATGAGCAGTTCTTC

D gene: TRBD2
clone size: -
J gene: TRBJ2-7
V gene: TRBV5-4
CDR3 protein: CASSLGRGGFYEQYF
CDR3 DNA: TGTGCCAGCAGCTTGGGGCGGGGGGGCTTCTACGAGCAGTACTTC

D gene: -
clone size: -
J gene: TRBJ1-1
V gene: TRBV28
CDR3 protein: CASSLGGAFEAFF
CDR3 DNA: TGTGCCAGCAGTTTAGGGGGGGCATTTGAAGCTTTCTTT

D gene: TRBD1
clone size: -
J gene: TRBJ1-2
V gene: TRBV2
CDR3 protein: CASSEANGQGMGGYTF
CDR3 DNA: TGTGCCAGCAGTGAAGCGAATGGACAGGGAATGGGGGGCTACACCTTC

D gene: -
clone size: -
J gene: TRBJ1-2
V gene: TRBV5-5
CDR3 protein: CASSLTGWDNYGYTF
CDR3 DNA: TGTGCCAGCAGCTTGACAGGGTGGGACAACTATGGCTACACCTTC

D gene: -
clone size: -
J gene: TRBJ2-5
V gene: TRBV6-5
CDR3 protein: CASSPGGAQETQYF
CDR3 DNA: TGTGCCAGCAGTCCAGGAGGAGCCCAAGAGACCCAGTACTTC

D gene: -
clone size: -
J gene: TRBJ1-3
V gene: TRBV5-1
CDR3 protein: CASSLAGEGNTIYF
CDR3 DNA: TGCGCCAGCAGCTTAGCAGGGGAGGGAAACACCATATATTTT

D gene: -
clone size: once
J gene: TRBJ2-1
V gene: TRBV5-1
CDR3 protein: CASRLTGNEQFF
CDR3 DNA: TGCGCCAGCAGACTGACAGGCAATGAGCAGTTCTTC

D gene: -
clone size: -
J gene: TRBJ2-3
V gene: TRBV24-1
CDR3 protein: CATSDFLQTGGADTQYF
CDR3 DNA: TGTGCCACCAGTGATTTCCTCCAAACAGGCGGGGCAGATACGCAGTATTTT

D gene: -
clone size: -
J gene: TRBJ1-1
V gene: TRBV30
CDR3 protein: CAWSVLGLMNTEAFF
CDR3 DNA: TGTGCCTGGAGTGTACTGGGGCTCATGAACACTGAAGCTTTCTTT

D gene: -
clone size: -
J gene: TRBJ2-5
V gene: TRBV2
CDR3 protein: CASSGGVGLHRETQYF
CDR3 DNA: TGTGCCAGCAGTGGGGGGGTGGGACTCCACAGAGAGACCCAGTACTTC

D gene: -
clone size: -
J gene: TRBJ2-1
V gene: TRBV30
CDR3 protein: CAWIDWRKRGNEQFF
CDR3 DNA: TGTGCCTGGATCGACTGGCGAAAAAGGGGGAATGAGCAGTTCTTC

D gene: -
clone size: -
J gene: TRBJ2-7
V gene: TRBV6-5
CDR3 protein: CASSLDLARAYEQYF
CDR3 DNA: TGTGCCAGCAGTCTTGACTTAGCCCGTGCCTACGAGCAGTACTTC

D gene: TRBD2
clone size: -
J gene: TRBJ2-7
V gene: TRBV7-9
CDR3 protein: CASSDLAGGLEQYF
CDR3 DNA: TGTGCCAGCAGCGACTTAGCGGGGGGGCTCGAGCAGTACTTC

D gene: -
clone size: -
J gene: TRBJ1-4
V gene: TRBV4-1
CDR3 protein: CASSQDSRFNEKLFF
CDR3 DNA: TGCGCCAGCAGCCAAGACAGCAGGTTTAATGAAAAACTGTTTTTT

D gene: TRBD1
clone size: -
J gene: TRBJ1-6
V gene: TRBV6-6
CDR3 protein: CASTTPRGPDSPLHF
CDR3 DNA: TGTGCCAGCACCACTCCCAGGGGGCCGGACTCACCCCTCCACTTT

D gene: TRBD2
clone size: -
J gene: TRBJ2-1
V gene: TRBV5-1
CDR3 protein: CASSSSGRHDEQFF
CDR3 DNA: TGCGCCAGCAGCTCCTCCGGGAGGCACGATGAGCAGTTCTTC

D gene: -
clone size: -
J gene: TRBJ1-2
V gene: TRBV12-3/TRBV12-4
CDR3 protein: CASALGRLGGYTF
CDR3 DNA: TGTGCCAGCGCCTTGGGGAGGCTAGGAGGCTACACCTTC

D gene: TRBD2
clone size: few
J gene: TRBJ2-1
V gene: TRBV5-1
CDR3 protein: CASSYFRGTSGSGIRRYNEQFF
CDR3 DNA: TGCGCCAGCAGCTACTTCCGCGGGACTAGCGGGAGTGGTATTCGGCGCTACAATGAGCAGTTCTTC

D gene: -
clone size: -
J gene: TRBJ1-2
V gene: TRBV24-1
CDR3 protein: CATSGRGQGYTF
CDR3 DNA: TGTGCCACCAGTGGCAGGGGACAAGGCTACACCTTC

D gene: -
clone size: -
J gene: TRBJ1-1
V gene: TRBV21-1
CDR3 protein: CASSKNDRDLRAFF
CDR3 DNA: TGTGCCAGCAGCAAAAACGACAGGGATCTTCGAGCTTTCTTT

D gene: -
clone size: -
J gene: TRBJ2-1
V gene: TRBV21-1
CDR3 protein: CASINIAGGEDRNEQFF
CDR3 DNA: TGTGCCAGCATTAACATAGCGGGAGGGGAGGACAGGAATGAGCAGTTCTTC

D gene: TRBD1
clone size: -
J gene: TRBJ1-2
V gene: TRBV14
CDR3 protein: CASSHLDTWGDRGNGYTF
CDR3 DNA: TGTGCCAGCAGCCACTTGGATACCTGGGGGGACAGGGGCAATGGCTACACCTTC

D gene: -
clone size: -
J gene: TRBJ2-2
V gene: TRBV6-6
CDR3 protein: CASSPLMVLEAANTGELFF
CDR3 DNA: TGTGCCAGCAGTCCCCTAATGGTTCTAGAGGCGGCGAACACCGGGGAGCTGTTTTTT

D gene: TRBD2
clone size: -
J gene: TRBJ2-3
V gene: TRBV28
CDR3 protein: CASSRQLAGYTDTQYF
CDR3 DNA: TGTGCCAGCAGTCGGCAACTAGCGGGATACACAGATACGCAGTATTTT